This TCR beta chain was captured by sequencing in a study of Graves' ophthalmopathy and Graves' hyperthyroidism. Germline V gives CDR1 SEHNR, CDR2 FQNEAQ (reference sequence). CDR3 length: 18 residues. V was cut by 1 base and J by 7 bases, with 23 bases left in between. The authors amplified TCR beta CDR3 regions from RNA transcripts. RT-PCR with HTBI primers came first, then second-round multiplex PCR. TCRdb recomputed calls from the multiplex PCR reads with MiXCR, one row per CDR3 protein. The data show 580,000 or so distinct CDR3 sequences, 35% to 40% seen once. The source material was peripheral blood or thyroid tissue (not recorded which). This chain uses TRBV7-9 with TRBJ2-1, with D possibly TRBD2 on 6 matching bases. This receptor was taken from an adult man with Graves' hyperthyroidism. CDR3 amino acids: CASSLVTSNGRYGNEQFF. CDR3 coding DNA: TGTGCCAGCAGCTTAGTAACGTCTAACGGGAGATATGGGAATGAGCAGTTCTTC.